This passage covers 13 T cell receptor beta chains from one sample sequenced in a study of T cell responses to AZD1222 COVID-19 vaccine. Generated by immunoSEQ multiplex PCR, the TCRdb table keeps only in-frame clones and is missing some. The sample has more than 30,000 clones, approximately 88% seen once. The material was peripheral blood, obtained 28 days after the second AZD1222 dose. The origin of the receptors is an adult who received the AZD1222 COVID-19 vaccine.

The rearrangement links TRBV18 to TRBJ2-7; unclear D gene. The CDR3 loop spans 14 amino acids. The V end lost 3 bases, the J end lost 7 bases, and 16 bases lay between the germline ends. Germline-derived CDR1 and CDR2 are KGHSH and LQKENI. CDR3 sequence: CASSPRDGRLEQYF. As DNA, the CDR3 is TGTGCCAGCTCACCCCGAGACGGTCGGTTGGAGCAGTACTTC.

This chain uses TRBV5-1 with TRBJ1-2, with D uncertain. Germline CDR1 SGHRS, CDR2 YFSETQ. With 0 bases removed from V and 6 bases from J, the gap between germline ends came to 6 bases. This CDR3 region has 12 residues. The CDR3 region is CASSLARDGYTF. CDR3 in DNA: TGCGCCAGCAGCTTGGCCCGCGATGGCTACACCTTC.

V usage is TRBV2 and J usage is TRBJ1-2; D unresolved. Germline CDR1 and CDR2: SNHLY and FYNNEI. V was clipped by 7 bases and J by 2 bases, with 8 bases between them. The CDR3 totals 12 residues. CDR3 loop: CASTWQNYGYTF. DNA for the CDR3: TGTGCCAGCACTTGGCAGAACTATGGCTACACCTTC.

The chain is built from TRBV9 and TRBJ2-2; the D call may be TRBD1 or TRBD2 (6 bases each). Germline V gives CDR1 SGDLS, CDR2 YYNGEE. V lost 3 bases, J lost 0 bases, and 18 bases lay in between. This CDR3 region has 18 residues. The CDR3 DNA sequence: TGTGCCAGCAGCGGGGGGGCCAAACCCCGCTCGAACACCGGGGAGCTGTTTTTT. It is translated as CASSGGAKPRSNTGELFF.

J is TRBJ1-1 and V is TRBV6-5; 10 bases match TRBD1. CDR1 and CDR2 (germline): MNHEY, SVGAGI. This CDR3 is built from 13 residues. Unmatched junction bases numbered 8, after V lost 11 bases and J lost 5 bases. In nucleotides, the CDR3 is TGTGCCGCAGGGACAGGGGCATGGACTGAAGCTTTCTTT. Translating it yields CAAGTGAWTEAFF.

This rearrangement joins TRBV28 to TRBJ1-2; maybe TRBD1 (6 bases). Germline assignment: CDR1 MDHEN and CDR2 SYDVKM. This CDR3 is 12 amino acids long. The V end was cut by 2 bases, the J end by 6 bases, with 7 bases between. The CDR3 nucleotides are TGTGCCAGCAGTTTAGCAGGGGATGGCTACACCTTC. Residues: CASSLAGDGYTF.

The chain links TRBV6-5 to TRBJ2-1; 11 bases are a match to TRBD2. Unmatched junction bases numbered 8, after V lost 4 bases and J lost 6 bases. There are 16 residues in the CDR3. The V gene's germline CDR1 is MNHEY and CDR2 SVGAGI. The chain's CDR3 is CASSFPSGGTFNEQFF. CDR3 nucleotides: TGTGCCAGCAGTTTCCCTAGCGGGGGGACCTTCAATGAGCAGTTCTTC.

This chain links TRBV7-9 with TRBJ2-5, with D possibly matching TRBD1 (5 bases). V was pared by 5 bases and J by 2 bases, with 12 bases between. The CDR3 is 14 residues long. Germline assignment: CDR1 SEHNR and CDR2 FQNEAQ (reference sequence). The CDR3 coding sequence is TGTGCCAGCAGCAAGGGGCAGACTCAAGAGACCCAGTACTTC. Residues: CASSKGQTQETQYF.

V and J are TRBV5-5 and TRBJ2-5; D is unresolved. Trimming pared 1 base from V and 3 bases from J, leaving 7 bases between. Germline V lookup: CDR1 SGHKS, CDR2 YYEKEE (reference sequence). The CDR3 covers 13 residues. The DNA of the CDR3 is TGTGCCAGCAGCTTGCTTTGGGAAGAGACCCAGTACTTC. Protein: CASSLLWEETQYF.

V is TRBV5-1 and J is TRBJ2-2, with D possibly called TRBD1 or TRBD2 (5 bases each). Germline V gene lookup returns CDR1 SGHRS and CDR2 YFSETQ. The CDR3 totals 16 residues. V was shortened by 0 bases and J by 6 bases, with 15 bases between the two germline ends. The chain's CDR3 is CASSLGGTAPSGELFF. The CDR3 DNA sequence: TGCGCCAGCAGCTTGGGGGGGACGGCGCCCTCCGGGGAGCTGTTTTTT.

The V and J genes are TRBV15 and TRBJ2-7, with 7 positions matching TRBD1. V lost 3 bases to trimming and J lost 6 bases; unmatched junction nucleotides: 5. CDR1 and CDR2 from the germline V gene are LNHNV and YYDKDF (reference sequence). This CDR3 has 13 residues. CDR3 protein: CATSSGQAREQYF. The CDR3 DNA follows: TGTGCCACCAGCAGTGGACAGGCTCGCGAGCAGTACTTC.

The rearrangement uses TRBV6-4 and TRBJ1-6; 7 nucleotides match TRBD1. Germline lookup yields CDR1 MRHNA and CDR2 SNTAGT. The junction had 3 bases not matched to a gene; V was cut back by 10 bases and J by 3 bases. The CDR3 spans 13 residues. CDR3 in DNA: TGTGCCACAGGACAGGACTATAATTCACCCCTCCACTTT. Translating gives CATGQDYNSPLHF.

V gene TRBV12-3 or TRBV12-4 combines with J gene TRBJ2-5; D remains unclear. The ends were cut back, 5 bases at V and 2 bases at J, with 6 bases in the middle. This CDR3 comprises 12 residues. In nucleotides, the CDR3 is TGTGCCAGCAGTCGCAGGCAAGAGACCCAGTACTTC. Translating it yields CASSRRQETQYF.